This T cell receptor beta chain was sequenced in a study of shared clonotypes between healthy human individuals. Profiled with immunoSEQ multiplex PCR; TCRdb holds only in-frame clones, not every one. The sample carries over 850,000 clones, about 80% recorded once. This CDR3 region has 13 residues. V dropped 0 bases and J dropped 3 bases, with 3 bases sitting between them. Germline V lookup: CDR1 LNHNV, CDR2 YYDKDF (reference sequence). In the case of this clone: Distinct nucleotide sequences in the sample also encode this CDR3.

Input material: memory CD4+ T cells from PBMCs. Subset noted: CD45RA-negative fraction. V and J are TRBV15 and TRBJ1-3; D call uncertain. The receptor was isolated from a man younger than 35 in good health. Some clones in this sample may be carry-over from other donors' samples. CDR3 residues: CATSRDLGNTIYF. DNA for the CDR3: TGTGCCACCAGCAGAGATCTTGGAAACACCATATATTTT.